This TCR beta chain derives from a study of T cells in localized non-small cell lung cancer. This table comes from immunoSEQ multiplex PCR, and its TCRdb copy is limited to in-frame clones, with some not included. The sample has tens of thousands of clones; 84% are singletons. Trimming took 0 bases from V and 5 from J; bases not matched to a gene: 5. The CDR3 loop spans 14 amino acids. Germline V gene lookup returns CDR1 SGDLS and CDR2 YYNGEE. This material consisted of peripheral blood, taken before any cancer treatment. This receptor was identified in a man between 40 and 70 years old with stage I lung adenocarcinoma. The rearrangement links TRBV9 to TRBJ2-7; TRBD2 aligns across 7 bases. The CDR3 sequence is CASSVGGGRDEQYF. The CDR3 DNA reads TGTGCCAGCAGCGTAGGCGGCGGGAGAGACGAGCAGTACTTC.